The rows below give T cell receptor beta chains drawn from one sample of a study of molecular identifiers for immune sequencing clone quantification. Using its own MiXCR run on the PCR reads, TCRdb lists one record per CDR3 protein. The data contain under 600,000 distinct CDR3 sequences, 20% to 25% of them singletons. The sample consisted of naive CD8+ T cells from blood, with Jurkat cell RNA spiked in. All receptors come from a human donor in good health. Some libraries in this study had Jurkat cell RNA spiked in. Both conserved end residues are part of each CDR3.

TRBJ2-3 | TRBV4-3 | CASSQEMLGNLRDTQYF
TRBJ2-2 | TRBV20-1 | CSAVVVPGQGNTGELFF
TRBJ2-2 | TRBV5-4 | CASSSDYNTGELFF
TRBJ2-7 | TRBV12-3/TRBV12-4 | CASSGQKAYEQYF
TRBJ1-5 | TRBV7-8 | CACSLAGYSNQPQHF
TRBJ2-5 | TRBV11-2 | CASSHWTVETQYF
TRBJ2-7 | TRBV5-3 | CASSLASDNSYEQYF
TRBJ2-5 | TRBV12-3/TRBV12-4 | CASSLGFQETQCF
TRBJ2-7 | TRBV20-1 | CSARPPDRIYEQYF
TRBJ2-1 | TRBV7-8 | CASSLLRLAISEQFF
TRBJ2-1 | TRBV11-2 | CASSLLVDPIEQFF
TRBJ1-1 | TRBV30 | CAWSVGPEAFF
TRBJ1-5 | TRBV19 | CASSMGSRSSQPQHF
TRBJ1-5 | TRBV20-1 | CSARGQGVGQPQHF
TRBJ2-5 | TRBV7-9 | CASSPRDYNQETQYF
TRBJ1-1 | TRBV4-3 | CASSQQRGDTEAFF
TRBJ1-1 | TRBV14 | CASSQVLGGHEAFF
TRBJ1-5 | TRBV4-3 | CASSQDRTGNTRQPQHF
TRBJ2-7 | TRBV4-1 | CASSQGPPYEQYF
TRBJ2-1 | TRBV11-2 | CASSLDGIAGDRYNEQFF
TRBJ1-6 | TRBV27 | CASSWGLDNSPLHF
TRBJ2-2 | TRBV6-6 | CASSYTTQGSGELFF
TRBJ2-1 | TRBV7-2 | CASSSTGTAGFNEQFF
TRBJ1-1 | TRBV6-1 | CASSVGGQSNTEAFF
TRBJ2-4 | TRBV20-1 | CSASALVGLPKNIQYF
TRBJ1-2 | TRBV10-2 | CASSESYSANYGYTF
TRBJ2-7 | TRBV7-9 | CASTRMDTLSYEQYF
TRBJ1-2 | TRBV6-4 | CASSPDYISNYGYTF
TRBJ1-1 | TRBV5-5 | CASSLVAHTEAFF
TRBJ2-3 | TRBV4-1 | CASSQVRTQGSRTDTQYF
TRBJ2-5 | TRBV4-3 | CASSQGSGRGQETQYF
TRBJ2-7 | TRBV28 | CASSLSSTEQYF
TRBJ2-5 | TRBV28 | CASSLGQPQETQYF
TRBJ2-5 | TRBV27 | CASSSTGALETQYF
TRBJ1-1 | TRBV7-2 | CASSLYGVGTEAFF
TRBJ1-5 | TRBV19 | CASSHRAAFNQPQHF
TRBJ2-2 | TRBV12-3/TRBV12-4 | CASSLTGQLLAGELFF
TRBJ1-2 | TRBV20-1 | CSARDRGGQGANYGYTF
TRBJ2-2 | TRBV4-1 | CASSPEGTGQLFF
TRBJ2-7 | TRBV4-1 | CASSQLQGSYEQYF
TRBJ1-4 | TRBV18 | CASSPTNEKLFF
TRBJ2-7 | TRBV30 | CAWETGESYEQYF
TRBJ1-4 | TRBV12-5 | CASGLPPDGGSNEKLFF
TRBJ1-2 | TRBV28 | CASRSDEGSRYGYTF
TRBJ2-6 | TRBV4-2 | CASSQDQQGAGANVLTF
TRBJ1-5 | TRBV5-4 | CASSRWGASNQPQHF
TRBJ1-1 | TRBV7-8 | CASSPRTGMGTEAFF
TRBJ2-1 | TRBV29-1 | CSVSKSSGDNEQFF
TRBJ2-5 | TRBV27 | CASGPGLAQETQYF
TRBJ2-7 | TRBV28 | CASSSEGAPYEQYF
TRBJ2-1 | TRBV24-1 | CATSPSGTVNEQFF